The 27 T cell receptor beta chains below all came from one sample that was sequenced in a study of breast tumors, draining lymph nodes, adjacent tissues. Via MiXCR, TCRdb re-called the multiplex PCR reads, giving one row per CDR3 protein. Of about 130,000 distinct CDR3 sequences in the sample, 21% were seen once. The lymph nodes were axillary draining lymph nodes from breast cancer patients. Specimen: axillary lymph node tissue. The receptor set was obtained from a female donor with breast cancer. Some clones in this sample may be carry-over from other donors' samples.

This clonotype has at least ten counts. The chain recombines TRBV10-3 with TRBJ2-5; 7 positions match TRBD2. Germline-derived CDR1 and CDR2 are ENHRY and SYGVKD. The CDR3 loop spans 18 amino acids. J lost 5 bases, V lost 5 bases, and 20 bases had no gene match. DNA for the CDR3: TGTGCCATCAGTCGAAACCCTCCTCTAGCGGAGGAAGGGGAGACCCAGTACTTC. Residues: CAISRNPPLAEEGETQYF.

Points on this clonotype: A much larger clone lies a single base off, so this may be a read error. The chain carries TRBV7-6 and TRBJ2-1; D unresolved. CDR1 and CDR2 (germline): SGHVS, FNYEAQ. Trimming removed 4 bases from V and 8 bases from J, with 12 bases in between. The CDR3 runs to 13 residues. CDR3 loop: CASSSSTGYEQFF. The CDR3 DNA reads TGTGCCAGCAGCTCCTCGACTGGTTATGAGCAGTTCTTC.

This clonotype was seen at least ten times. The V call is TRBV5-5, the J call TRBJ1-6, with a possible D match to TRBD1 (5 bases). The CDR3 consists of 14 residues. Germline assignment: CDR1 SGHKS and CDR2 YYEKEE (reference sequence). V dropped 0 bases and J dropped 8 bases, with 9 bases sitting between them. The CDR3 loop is CASSLVTGDSPLHF. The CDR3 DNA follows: TGTGCCAGCAGCTTGGTGACGGGGGATTCACCCCTCCACTTT.

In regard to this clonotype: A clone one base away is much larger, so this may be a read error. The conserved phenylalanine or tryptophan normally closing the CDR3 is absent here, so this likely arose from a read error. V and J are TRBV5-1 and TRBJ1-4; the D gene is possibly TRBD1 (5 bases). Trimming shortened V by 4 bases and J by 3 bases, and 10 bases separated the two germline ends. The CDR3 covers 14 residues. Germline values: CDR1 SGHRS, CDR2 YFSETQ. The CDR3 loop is CASSGGHPNEKLFL. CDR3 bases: TGCGCCAGCAGCGGCGGACACCCTAATGAAAAACTGTTTCTT.

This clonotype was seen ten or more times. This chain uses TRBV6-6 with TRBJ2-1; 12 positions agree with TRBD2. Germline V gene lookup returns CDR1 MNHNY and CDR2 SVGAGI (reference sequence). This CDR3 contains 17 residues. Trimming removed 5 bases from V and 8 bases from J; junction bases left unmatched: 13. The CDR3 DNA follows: TGTGCCAGCAGTCGCGTTCAGACTAGCGGGAGCAACTATGAGCAGTTCTTC. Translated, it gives CASSRVQTSGSNYEQFF.

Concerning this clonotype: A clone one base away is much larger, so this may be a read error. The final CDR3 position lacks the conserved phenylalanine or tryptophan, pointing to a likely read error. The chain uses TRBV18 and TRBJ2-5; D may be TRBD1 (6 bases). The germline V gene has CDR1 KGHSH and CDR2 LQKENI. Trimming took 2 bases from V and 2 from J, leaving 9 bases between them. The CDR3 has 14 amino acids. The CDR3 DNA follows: TGTGCCAGCTCACCAGGGACATCACAAGAGACCCAGTACCTC. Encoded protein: CASSPGTSQETQYL.

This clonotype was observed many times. CDR3 loop: CATSDNRPSGANVLTF. CDR3 coding DNA: TGTGCCACCAGTGATAACAGGCCCTCTGGGGCCAACGTCCTGACTTTC. This sequence joins TRBV24-1 and TRBJ2-6; a possible D gene is TRBD1 (5 bases). Germline lookup yields CDR1 KGHDR and CDR2 SFDVKD. Deletions cut 3 bases from V and 0 bases from J, with 8 bases between. The CDR3 loop spans 16 amino acids.

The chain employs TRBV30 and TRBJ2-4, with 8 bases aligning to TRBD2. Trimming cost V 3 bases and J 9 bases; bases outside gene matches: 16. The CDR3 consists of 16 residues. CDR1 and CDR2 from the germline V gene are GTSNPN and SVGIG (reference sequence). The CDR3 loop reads CAWSGNPLAGRGIQYF. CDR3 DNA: TGTGCCTGGAGCGGAAATCCCTTAGCGGGACGAGGCATTCAGTACTTC.

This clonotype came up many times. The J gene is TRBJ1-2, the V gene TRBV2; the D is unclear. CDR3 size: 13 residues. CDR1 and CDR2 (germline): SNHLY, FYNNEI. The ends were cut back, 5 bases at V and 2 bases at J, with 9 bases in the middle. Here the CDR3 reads CASSRSGNYGYTF. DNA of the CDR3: TGTGCCAGCAGTCGGTCGGGGAACTATGGCTACACCTTC.

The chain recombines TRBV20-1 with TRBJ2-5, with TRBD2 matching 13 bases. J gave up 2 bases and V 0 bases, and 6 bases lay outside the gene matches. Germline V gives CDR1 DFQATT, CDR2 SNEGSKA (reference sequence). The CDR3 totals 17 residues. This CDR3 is CSARDPGLAGIQETQYF. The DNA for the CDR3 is TGCAGTGCTAGAGACCCGGGACTAGCGGGAATACAAGAGACCCAGTACTTC.

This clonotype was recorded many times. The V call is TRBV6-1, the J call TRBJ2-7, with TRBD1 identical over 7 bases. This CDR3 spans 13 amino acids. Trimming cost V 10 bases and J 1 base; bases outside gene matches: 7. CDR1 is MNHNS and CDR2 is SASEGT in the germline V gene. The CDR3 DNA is TGTGCCACCGACAGGGAATCTTCCTACGAGCAGTACTTC. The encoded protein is CATDRESSYEQYF.

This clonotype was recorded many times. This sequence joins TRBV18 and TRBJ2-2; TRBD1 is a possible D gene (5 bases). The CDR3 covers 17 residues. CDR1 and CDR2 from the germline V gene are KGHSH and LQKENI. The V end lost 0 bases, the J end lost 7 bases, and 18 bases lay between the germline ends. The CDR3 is CASSPPFPGLTIGELFF. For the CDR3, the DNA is TGTGCCAGCTCACCACCGTTTCCAGGGTTAACTATCGGGGAGCTGTTTTTT.

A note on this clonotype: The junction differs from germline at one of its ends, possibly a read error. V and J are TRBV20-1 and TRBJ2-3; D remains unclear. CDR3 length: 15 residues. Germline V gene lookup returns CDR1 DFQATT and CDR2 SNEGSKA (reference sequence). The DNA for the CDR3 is TGCATTGCTAGAGATGTGAGATCACCCACAGATACGCAGTATTTC. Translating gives CIARDVRSPTDTQYF.

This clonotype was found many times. The CDR3 DNA reads as TGTGCCACCAGCGCCAGACAGGGGTCCTACGAGCAGTACTTC. Encoded protein: CATSARQGSYEQYF. V gene TRBV15 combines with J gene TRBJ2-7; 8 bases map to TRBD1. With 5 bases clipped from V and 1 base from J, the junction kept 4 bases outside the gene matches. Germline lookup yields CDR1 LNHNV and CDR2 YYDKDF (reference sequence). The CDR3 is made up of 14 amino acids.

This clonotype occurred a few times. The CDR3 reads CASSPTVNTEAFF. The CDR3 coding sequence is TGTGCCAGCTCACCGACAGTCAACACTGAAGCTTTCTTT. The V gene is TRBV13, the J gene TRBJ1-1; D may be TRBD1 (5 bases). Trimming took 8 bases from V and 2 from J, leaving 12 bases between them. The CDR3 totals 13 residues. In germline, CDR1 is PRHDT, CDR2 FYEKMQ (reference sequence).

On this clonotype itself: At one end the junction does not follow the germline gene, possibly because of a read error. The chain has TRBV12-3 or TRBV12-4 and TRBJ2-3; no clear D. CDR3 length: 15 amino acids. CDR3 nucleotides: TGCGCCAACAGCCTGGGCGGATATATCACAGATACGCAGTATTTT. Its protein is CANSLGGYITDTQYF.

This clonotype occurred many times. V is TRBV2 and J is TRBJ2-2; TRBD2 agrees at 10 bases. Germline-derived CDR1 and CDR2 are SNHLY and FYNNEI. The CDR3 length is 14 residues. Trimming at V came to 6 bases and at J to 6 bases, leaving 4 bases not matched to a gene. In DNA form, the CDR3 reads TGTGCCAGCAGCCTAGCGGGAGTAGCCGGGGAGCTGTTTTTT. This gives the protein CASSLAGVAGELFF.

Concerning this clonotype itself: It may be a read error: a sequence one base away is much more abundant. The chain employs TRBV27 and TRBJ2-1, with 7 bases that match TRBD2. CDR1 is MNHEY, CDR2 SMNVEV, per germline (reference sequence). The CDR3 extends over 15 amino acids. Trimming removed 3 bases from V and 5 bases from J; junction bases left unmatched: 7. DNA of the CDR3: TGTGCCAGCAGTTTTGCTGGCGGGAGACACAATGAGCAGTTCTTC. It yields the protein CASSFAGGRHNEQFF.

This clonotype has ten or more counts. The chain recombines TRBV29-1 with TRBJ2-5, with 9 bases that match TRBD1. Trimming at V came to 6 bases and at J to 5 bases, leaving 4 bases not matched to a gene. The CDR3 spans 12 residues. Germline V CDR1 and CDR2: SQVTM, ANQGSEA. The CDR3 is CSVHGQGETQYF. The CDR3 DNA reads TGCAGCGTCCACGGACAGGGGGAGACCCAGTACTTC.

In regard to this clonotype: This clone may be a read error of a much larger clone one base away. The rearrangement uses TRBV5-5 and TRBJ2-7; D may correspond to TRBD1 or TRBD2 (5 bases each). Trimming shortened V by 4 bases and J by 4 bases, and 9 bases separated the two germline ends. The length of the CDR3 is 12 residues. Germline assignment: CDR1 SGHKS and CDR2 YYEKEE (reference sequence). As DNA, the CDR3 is TGTGCCAGCAGCATTGGGGGATACGAGCAGTACTTC. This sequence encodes CASSIGGYEQYF.

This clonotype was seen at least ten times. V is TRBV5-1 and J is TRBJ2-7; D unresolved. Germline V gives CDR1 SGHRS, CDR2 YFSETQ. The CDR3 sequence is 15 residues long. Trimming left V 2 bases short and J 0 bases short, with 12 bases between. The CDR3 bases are TGCGCCAGCAGCTTTACGGCAACCCCCTCCTACGAGCAGTACTTC. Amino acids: CASSFTATPSYEQYF.

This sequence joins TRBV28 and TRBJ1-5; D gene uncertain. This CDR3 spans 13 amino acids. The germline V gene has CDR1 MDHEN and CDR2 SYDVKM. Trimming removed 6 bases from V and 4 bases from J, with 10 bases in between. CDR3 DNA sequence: TGTGCCAGCAGCTTTCCCCTAAATCAGCCCCAGCATTTT. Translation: CASSFPLNQPQHF.

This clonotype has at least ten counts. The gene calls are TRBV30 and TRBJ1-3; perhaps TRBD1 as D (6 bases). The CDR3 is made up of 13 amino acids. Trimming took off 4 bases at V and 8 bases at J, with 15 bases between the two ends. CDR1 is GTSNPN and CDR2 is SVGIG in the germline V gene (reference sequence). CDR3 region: CAWTRTRGDTIYF. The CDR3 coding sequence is TGTGCCTGGACTCGGACAAGGGGGGACACCATATATTTT. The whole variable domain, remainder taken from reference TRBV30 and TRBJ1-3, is SQTIHQWPATLVQPVGSPLSLECTVEGTSNPNLYWYRQAAGRGLQLLFYSVGIGQISSEVPQNLSASRPQDRQFILSSKKLLLSDSGFYLCAWTRTRGDTIYFGEGSWLTVV.

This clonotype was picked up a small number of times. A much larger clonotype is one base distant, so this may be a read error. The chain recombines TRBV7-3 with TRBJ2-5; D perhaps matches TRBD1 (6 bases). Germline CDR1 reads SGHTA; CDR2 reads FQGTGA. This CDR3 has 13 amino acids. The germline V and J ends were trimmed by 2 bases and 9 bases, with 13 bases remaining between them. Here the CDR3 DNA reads TGTGCCAGCAGCTTATCTAGAGAGGGGGCCCAGTACTTC. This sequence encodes CASSLSREGAQYF.

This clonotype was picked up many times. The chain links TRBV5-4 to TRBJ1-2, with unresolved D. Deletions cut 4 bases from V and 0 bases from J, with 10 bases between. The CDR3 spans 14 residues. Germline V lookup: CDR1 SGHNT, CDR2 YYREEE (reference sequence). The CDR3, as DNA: TGTGCCAGCAGCACTAACAGTGCTAACTATGGCTACACCTTC. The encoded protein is CASSTNSANYGYTF.

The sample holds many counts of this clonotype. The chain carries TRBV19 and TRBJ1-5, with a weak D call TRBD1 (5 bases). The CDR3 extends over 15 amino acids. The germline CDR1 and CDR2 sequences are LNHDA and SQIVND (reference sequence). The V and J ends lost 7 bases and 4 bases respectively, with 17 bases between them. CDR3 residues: CASTSQGGANQPQHF. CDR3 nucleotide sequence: TGTGCCAGTACCTCCCAAGGCGGGGCTAATCAGCCCCAGCATTTT.

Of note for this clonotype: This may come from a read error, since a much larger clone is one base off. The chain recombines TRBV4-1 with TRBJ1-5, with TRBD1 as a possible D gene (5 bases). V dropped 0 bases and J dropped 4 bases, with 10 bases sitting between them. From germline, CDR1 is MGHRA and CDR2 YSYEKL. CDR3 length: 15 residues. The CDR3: CASSQDGGWNQPQHF. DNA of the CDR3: TGCGCCAGCAGCCAAGACGGGGGTTGGAATCAGCCCCAGCATTTT.